The 27 T cell receptor beta chains reported below all come from one sample, sequenced in a study of regulatory T cells in long-lasting Graves disease (dated by TCRdb to the early 2020s). Library creation used multiplex PCR. The instrument given in TCRdb is Illumina HiSeq 4000. iRepertoire HTBI primers and Arm-PCR amplification of CDR3 regions were used to construct TCR beta libraries. TCRdb reanalyzed the raw reads on its own, using fastp at Q25 for trimming and MiXCR for clone calling, and kept in-frame beta chains. Records with the same CDR3 protein are collapsed into one entry carrying the most frequent genes and DNA. For this sample there are around 360,000 distinct CDR3 sequences; 15% to 20% appear just once. Of the sample, roughly a fifth is held by the ten largest clones. Reading the label with the study, this specimen's time point is: newly diagnosed GD, antithyroid drugs for less than 3 months. For both TCR sequencing and RNA sequencing, RNA was extracted from PBMCs using TRIzol.

This sample was also put to use in a study of T cells in Graves' hyperthyroidism and ophthalmopathy.

The sequences come from peripheral blood mononuclear cells (PBMCs), collected at new diagnosis, from a patient treated with antithyroid drugs. These TCRs come from a woman aged 18 to 35 with Graves disease. Donor details come from another sample of the same person, matched by shared clones.

The genes are TRBV6-2 or TRBV6-3 and TRBJ2-7, with 9 bases lining up with TRBD1. Germline V lookup: CDR1 MNHEY, CDR2 SVGEGT. This CDR3 is 15 amino acids long. After removal of 10 bases from V and 0 bases from J, the junction contained 10 bases not matched to a gene. The CDR3 region is CATHRGPQSSYEQYF. CDR3 bases: TGTGCCACCCACAGGGGGCCCCAAAGCTCCTACGAGCAGTACTTC.

This clonotype was found a few times. Mismatch with germline at one junction end may stem from a read error. The chain joins TRBV28 to TRBJ2-3; D gene uncertain. Germline assignment: CDR1 MDHEN and CDR2 SYDVKM. The CDR3 runs 13 residues. The CDR3 DNA reads TGTGTCAGCAGTGTCGCCAGCACAGATACGCAGTATTTT. Its translation is CVSSVASTDTQYF.

This clonotype showed up just a few times. V usage is TRBV7-9 and J usage is TRBJ2-7; 8 bases agree with TRBD1. CDR1 is SEHNR, CDR2 FQNEAQ, per germline (reference sequence). The CDR3 extends over 14 amino acids. Trimming removed 3 bases from V and 2 bases from J; junction bases left unmatched: 3. CDR3 sequence (DNA): TGTGCCAGCAGCTTGGGACAGGCCCCCTACGAGCAGTACTTC. Amino acids: CASSLGQAPYEQYF.

This clonotype was seen at least ten times. This CDR3 reads CASSRGTSGTLVGELFF. The CDR3 DNA reads as TGTGCCAGCAGCAGAGGGACTAGCGGGACCTTGGTAGGGGAGCTGTTTTTT. The chain recombines TRBV7-3 with TRBJ2-2; 13 bases agree with TRBD2. J was trimmed by 8 bases and V by 5 bases; bases with no gene match: 11. Germline V gene sequence: CDR1 SGHTA, CDR2 FQGTGA. This CDR3 spans 17 amino acids.

The table lists this clonotype with many counts. The chain couples TRBV11-2 to TRBJ1-1; 7 nucleotides align to TRBD1. Germline CDR1 reads SGHAT; CDR2 reads FQNNGV. CDR3 length: 13 residues. Germline trimming cut 1 base from V and 6 bases from J; bases unmatched to any gene: 2. CDR3 DNA sequence: TGTGCCAGCAGCTTAGCTCAGGGGGCTGAAGCTTTCTTT. This encodes CASSLAQGAEAFF.

With regard to this clonotype: Since a much larger clone is just one base distant, this may be a read error. The gene calls are TRBV20-1 and TRBJ1-2, with D possibly matching TRBD1 (5 bases). CDR3 length equals 13 residues. Germline assignment: CDR1 DFQATT and CDR2 SNEGSKA (reference sequence). CDR3 region: CSAKGQGRAGCTF. CDR3 sequence (DNA): TGCAGTGCTAAGGGTCAGGGAAGAGCTGGCTGCACCTTC.

Remarks on this clonotype: The junction differs from germline at one of its ends, possibly a read error. The chain is built from TRBV5-1 and TRBJ2-1, with D perhaps matching TRBD2 (6 bases). This CDR3 region has 14 residues. Germline V gene sequence: CDR1 SGHRS, CDR2 YFSETQ. In DNA, the CDR3 is TGCGCCAGCACACTACCACTAGCTAGCAATGGGCAGTTCTTC. Residues: CASTLPLASNGQFF.

This clonotype was recorded only once. A much larger clone sits a single nucleotide away, making a read error possible. V usage is TRBV2 and J usage is TRBJ2-2; 11 nucleotides match TRBD1. After removal of 6 bases from V and 6 bases from J, the junction contained 6 bases not matched to a gene. The CDR3 runs to 15 residues. From germline, CDR1 is SNHLY and CDR2 FYNNEI. The CDR3 reads CASSADRGLSGELFF. The CDR3 DNA sequence: TGTGCCAGCAGCGCGGACAGGGGGCTTTCCGGGGAGCTGTTTTTT. Based on the CDR3 plus reference TRBV2 and TRBJ2-2, the full variable domain is EPEVTQTPSHQVTQMGQEVILRCVPISNHLYFYWYRQILGQKVEFLVSFYNNEISEKSEIFDDQFSVERPDGSNFTLKIRSTKLEDSAMYFCASSADRGLSGELFFGEGSRLTVL.

This clonotype was seen many times. The chain is built from TRBV30 and TRBJ2-4, with D unclear. The germline CDR1 and CDR2 sequences are GTSNPN and SVGIG (reference sequence). The ends were cut back, 0 bases at V and 8 bases at J, with 8 bases in the middle. This CDR3 is built from 12 residues. The CDR3 is CAWSVGSDIQYF. The CDR3 nucleotides read TGTGCCTGGAGTGTAGGGTCGGACATTCAGTACTTC.

This clonotype was counted many times. This rearrangement joins TRBV20-1 to TRBJ1-5; D uncertain. The CDR3 has 12 residues. From germline, CDR1 is DFQATT and CDR2 SNEGSKA (reference sequence). Trimming stripped 3 bases from V and 0 bases from J, with 3 bases between. CDR3 DNA sequence: TGCAGTGCTAGGAATAGCAATCAGCCCCAGCATTTT. It translates to CSARNSNQPQHF.

At least ten counts were recorded for this clonotype. J is TRBJ1-2 and V is TRBV11-2; D uncertain. The CDR3 runs to 12 residues. Germline CDR1 reads SGHAT; CDR2 reads FQNNGV. Trimming left V 5 bases short and J 6 bases short, with 10 bases between. The CDR3 nucleotides read TGTGCCAGCAGCCACGGCGGGAATGGCTACACCTTC. Translating gives CASSHGGNGYTF.

This rearrangement joins TRBV6-1 to TRBJ2-2; 12 bases line up with TRBD1. Germline CDR1 is MNHNS and CDR2 is SASEGT. After removal of 3 bases from V and 7 bases from J, the junction contained 6 bases not matched to a gene. This CDR3 has 16 residues. The CDR3 DNA is TGTGCCAGCAGTGAGACCGGGACAGGGGGCTTCGGGGAGCTGTTTTTT. Its translation: CASSETGTGGFGELFF.

This clonotype was seen repeatedly, ten times or more. This CDR3 reads CASSVRTPNTGELFF. CDR3 in DNA: TGTGCCAGCTCAGTTAGGACACCAAACACCGGGGAGCTGTTTTTT. The genes are TRBV18 and TRBJ2-2; D might be TRBD1 (5 bases). In germline, CDR1 is KGHSH, CDR2 LQKENI. Deletions cut 5 bases from V and 2 bases from J, with 12 bases between. The CDR3 has 15 amino acids.

This clonotype was recorded at least ten times. This chain joins TRBV2 and TRBJ2-2, with 10 bases lining up with TRBD2. Germline V gene data show CDR1 as SNHLY and CDR2 as FYNNEI. J lost 5 bases, V lost 1 base, and 1 base had no gene match. The CDR3 consists of 15 residues. CDR3 sequence reads: CASSEVAGGTGELFF. CDR3 DNA: TGTGCCAGCAGTGAAGTAGCGGGGGGAACCGGGGAGCTGTTTTTT.

This clonotype was seen ten or more times. The chain has TRBV12-3 or TRBV12-4 and TRBJ1-2, with 9 nucleotides matching TRBD1. V trimming: 3 bases; J trimming: 4 bases; junction bases outside the gene matches: 3. The CDR3 totals 14 residues. The CDR3 DNA reads TGTGCCAGCAGTTTTAGGGACAGGGCCTATGGCTACACCTTC. Amino acids: CASSFRDRAYGYTF.

The DNA of the CDR3 is TGTGCCAGCAGTTCTGGGGGGGTATCCAATGAGCAGTTCTTC. Protein: CASSSGGVSNEQFF. This chain connects TRBV28 to TRBJ2-1; 7 nucleotides agree with TRBD2. CDR1 and CDR2 (germline): MDHEN, SYDVKM. The CDR3 extends over 14 amino acids. Losses at the gene ends were 4 bases for V and 6 bases for J; bases not matched to a gene: 6.

This clonotype was found many times. The chain recombines TRBV5-1 with TRBJ2-7; 9 bases match TRBD1. The trim removed 3 bases at V and 7 bases at J, leaving 14 bases unmatched. CDR1 SGHRS and CDR2 YFSETQ come from the germline V gene. The CDR3 runs to 16 residues. This CDR3 is CASSSGAGTGSKEQYF. In DNA, the CDR3 is TGCGCCAGCAGCTCGGGGGCCGGGACAGGGTCGAAGGAGCAGTACTTC.

This clonotype was observed a few times. The chain recombines TRBV20-1 with TRBJ1-1, with no clear D. The germline V gene encodes CDR1 DFQATT and CDR2 SNEGSKA (reference sequence). The CDR3 sequence is 14 residues long. The V gene lost 6 bases and the J gene lost 1 base, with 15 bases spanning the gap. CDR3 region: CSAPLDSGNTEAFF. Written as DNA, the CDR3 is TGCAGTGCGCCGCTTGACTCTGGGAACACTGAAGCTTTCTTT.

The chain couples TRBV20-1 to TRBJ2-3, with 12 bases identical to TRBD2. The CDR3 extends over 20 amino acids. Per germline, CDR1 DFQATT and CDR2 SNEGSKA (reference sequence). V trimming: 5 bases; J trimming: 1 base; junction bases outside the gene matches: 19. CDR3 coding DNA: TGCAGTGCTTTCCCTCCGGGACTAGCGGGTGCCAATCGCGGCACAGATACGCAGTATTTT. It is translated as CSAFPPGLAGANRGTDTQYF.

Details on this clonotype: This could be a read error, since a much larger clone is one nucleotide away. This sequence joins TRBV5-4 and TRBJ2-3; D call uncertain. V gave up 0 bases and J gave up 8 bases, with 7 bases separating them. The CDR3 totals 12 residues. Germline assignment: CDR1 SGHNT and CDR2 YYREEE (reference sequence). CDR3 sequence (DNA): TGTGCCAGCAGCTTGGTCAAGGCTACGCAGTATTTT. As protein: CASSLVKATQYF.

The table lists this clonotype with a few counts. This rearrangement joins TRBV27 to TRBJ1-2, with a possible D match to TRBD1 (5 bases). Germline CDR1 MNHEY, CDR2 SMNVEV (reference sequence). The CDR3 sequence is 14 residues long. V lost 3 bases and J lost 4, with 12 bases in between. DNA for the CDR3: TGTGCCAGCAGTTTCTTAGGGCAGGGCTATGGCTACACCTTC. It translates to CASSFLGQGYGYTF.

For this clonotype: A much larger clone lies one base from this, so it may be a read error. The gene calls are TRBV5-1 and TRBJ1-2; tentatively, D is TRBD1 (6 bases). There are 14 residues in the CDR3. Germline V gene sequence: CDR1 SGHRS, CDR2 YFSETQ. In DNA form, the CDR3 reads TGCGCCAGCAGCCCCGGGGGCCCAGCTGAGGACTACGCCTTC. This sequence encodes CASSPGGPAEDYAF.

With regard to this clonotype: It may be a read error: a sequence one base away is much more abundant. The chain carries TRBV30 and TRBJ1-1; TRBD1 matches 9 bases. This CDR3 has 16 residues. Germline-derived CDR1 and CDR2 are GTSNPN and SVGIG (reference sequence). J lost 1 base, V lost 3 bases, and 9 bases had no gene match. The CDR3 nucleotides are TGTGCCTGGAGCACACTCTTGGGACAGGGGAACACTGAAGCTTTCTTT. Protein sequence: CAWSTLLGQGNTEAFF.

This clonotype was picked up many times. V gene TRBV12-3 or TRBV12-4 combines with J gene TRBJ1-6, with D unclear. The CDR3 is 11 residues long. Trimming took 7 bases from V and 10 from J, leaving 8 bases between them. The CDR3 nucleotides read TGTGCCAGCATGAAGGAATCACCCCTCCACTTT. Encoded protein: CASMKESPLHF.

V and J are TRBV6-1 and TRBJ2-5, with 11 bases fitting TRBD1. Germline V gene data show CDR1 as MNHNS and CDR2 as SASEGT. This CDR3 has 14 amino acids. The V segment lost 6 bases and the J segment 3 bases; nucleotides outside the gene matches: 3. Here the CDR3 reads CASRKGQGEETQYF. As DNA, the CDR3 is TGTGCCAGCAGGAAGGGACAGGGGGAAGAGACCCAGTACTTC.

This clonotype was seen at least ten times. The V call is TRBV12-3 or TRBV12-4, the J call TRBJ2-1, with 14 nucleotides matching TRBD2. This CDR3 is built from 20 residues. V was pared by 1 base and J by 6 bases, with 14 bases of the junction left unmatched. In DNA form, the CDR3 reads TGTGCCAGCAGTTTAGACACCGCCTTGACTAGCGGGAGGGCCGGCAATGAGCAGTTCTTC. It translates to CASSLDTALTSGRAGNEQFF.

This chain connects TRBV7-3 to TRBJ2-3, with 8 bases matching TRBD2. Trimming at V came to 5 bases and at J to 4 bases, leaving 5 bases not matched to a gene. The CDR3 extends over 14 amino acids. Germline V CDR1 and CDR2: SGHTA, FQGTGA. The CDR3 sequence: CASSPTGGADTQYF. CDR3 nucleotides: TGTGCCAGCAGCCCCACGGGGGGGGCAGATACGCAGTATTTT.